One sample yielded the 22 T cell receptor beta chains listed below, sequenced in a study of CD8 T cells in ankylosing spondylitis. Overall study findings and caveats: In ankylosing spondylitis blood, a motif of several highly homologous TCR beta variants appeared characteristic.

TCRdb fed the 5' RACE reads into MiXCR, producing one record per CDR3 protein. In the table there are some 840,000 distinct CDR3 sequences, approximately 12% of which are singletons. Their target antigens are unknown. Sequencing was done on a sample of blood, either unsorted or a sorted T cell fraction (not recorded which). All receptors derive from a male donor with ankylosing spondylitis.

This clonotype was seen only a few times. The chain links TRBV12-3 or TRBV12-4 to TRBJ1-2; D is uncertain. With 7 bases removed from V and 4 bases from J, the gap between germline ends came to 16 bases. The length of the CDR3 is 14 residues. CDR3 coding DNA: TGTGCCAGCACGCAGCCCGGTGTCCGCTATGGCTACACCTTC. It specifies CASTQPGVRYGYTF.

There are a few counts of this clonotype. The chain uses TRBV7-2 and TRBJ2-1; D might be TRBD2 (5 bases). This CDR3 is 16 amino acids long. The V end lost 1 base, the J end lost 0 bases, and 10 bases lay between the germline ends. Per germline, CDR1 SGHTA and CDR2 FQGNSA. CDR3 protein: CASSLGGSTSYNEQFF. In DNA form, the CDR3 reads TGTGCCAGCAGCTTAGGTGGGAGTACCTCCTACAATGAGCAGTTCTTC.

The chain links TRBV2 to TRBJ2-7, with a tentative D call TRBD1 (5 bases). Trimming shortened V by 6 bases and J by 2 bases, and 14 bases separated the two germline ends. Germline V gene data show CDR1 as SNHLY and CDR2 as FYNNEI. The CDR3 consists of 14 residues. The CDR3 loop is CASRKQDSPYEQYF. For the CDR3, the DNA is TGTGCCAGCAGAAAACAGGATAGCCCCTACGAGCAGTACTTC.

This clonotype was detected a few times. V gene TRBV5-1 combines with J gene TRBJ2-1; perhaps TRBD2 as D (7 bases). CDR1 is SGHRS, CDR2 YFSETQ, per germline. Trimming cost V 4 bases and J 10 bases, with 15 bases left between them. The CDR3 covers 13 residues. The CDR3 DNA reads TGCGCCAGCAGCGTGGCGGGGGCGAACGAGCAGTTCTTC. Protein sequence: CASSVAGANEQFF.

In this sample, this clonotype turned up a few times. J is TRBJ2-4 and V is TRBV20-1; D not resolved. CDR1 is DFQATT and CDR2 is SNEGSKA in the germline V gene (reference sequence). The CDR3 has 13 amino acids. The ends were cut back, 0 bases at V and 7 bases at J, with 10 bases in the middle. CDR3 sequence: CSARDPRLNIQYF. For the CDR3, the DNA is TGCAGTGCTAGAGATCCCAGGCTCAACATTCAGTACTTC.

J is TRBJ2-3 and V is TRBV7-8, with D possibly TRBD1 on 5 matching bases. CDR1 is SGHVS, CDR2 FQNEAQ, per germline. The CDR3 is made up of 15 amino acids. Deletions cut 3 bases from V and 0 bases from J, with 10 bases between. The CDR3 nucleotides read TGTGCCAGCAGCTTGGGGCCGCGGAGCACAGATACGCAGTATTTT. Its protein is CASSLGPRSTDTQYF.

This chain uses TRBV6-1 with TRBJ1-6, with no clear D. The germline V gene has CDR1 MNHNS and CDR2 SASEGT. This CDR3 is 15 amino acids long. V was trimmed by 2 bases and J by 10 bases, leaving 15 bases between them. The CDR3 spells CASSEWWGTGSPLHF. DNA of the CDR3: TGTGCCAGCAGTGAATGGTGGGGTACGGGATCACCCCTCCACTTT.

The rearrangement joins TRBV4-1 to TRBJ2-7, with TRBD2 matching over 11 bases. Germline CDR1 reads MGHRA; CDR2 reads YSYEKL. The CDR3 loop spans 16 amino acids. Trimming at V came to 5 bases and at J to 1 base, leaving 7 bases not matched to a gene. CDR3 protein: CASSETSGAQSYEQYF. CDR3 nucleotides: TGCGCCAGCAGCGAGACTAGCGGGGCCCAGTCCTACGAGCAGTACTTC.

This clonotype was observed a handful of times. This CDR3 reads CASSQRQGRRNEQFF. The CDR3 DNA reads TGTGCCAGCAGTCAAAGACAGGGGCGGCGTAATGAGCAGTTCTTC. The V call is TRBV6-2 or TRBV6-3, the J call TRBJ2-1; 8 nucleotides match TRBD1. The CDR3 is 15 residues long. Germline loops: CDR1 MNHEY, CDR2 SVGEGT. J was trimmed by 7 bases and V by 5 bases; bases with no gene match: 10.

The sample holds many counts of this clonotype. The chain combines TRBV5-1 with TRBJ2-7; D may be TRBD1 or TRBD2 (6 bases each). The CDR3 runs 15 residues. V lost 2 bases, J lost 2 bases, and 14 bases lay in between. Germline V gene sequence: CDR1 SGHRS, CDR2 YFSETQ. The DNA of the CDR3 is TGCGCCAGCAGCTTTAGGTCGGGGGCCGCCTACGAGCAGTACTTC. This sequence encodes CASSFRSGAAYEQYF.

The chain has TRBV5-1 and TRBJ2-5; D unresolved. V shed 1 base and J shed 10 bases, with 20 bases lying between them. Germline V CDR1 and CDR2: SGHRS, YFSETQ. The CDR3 is 15 residues long. The CDR3 DNA follows: TGCGCCAGCAGCTTGTTCGCAGACCCAAGAGAAGGCCAGTACTTC. Its translation is CASSLFADPREGQYF.

This clonotype was counted many times. V and J are TRBV12-3 or TRBV12-4 and TRBJ1-5, with D unresolved. The CDR3 has 16 residues. Deletions cut 7 bases from V and 0 bases from J, with 16 bases between. The CDR3 DNA reads as TGTGCCAGCACCAGCAACCCGGCGAATAGCAATCAGCCCCAGCATTTT. Translated: CASTSNPANSNQPQHF.

The chain recombines TRBV4-3 with TRBJ1-1; TRBD1 agrees at 7 bases. This CDR3 spans 15 amino acids. V dropped 5 bases and J dropped 1; count of bases not matched to a gene: 7. In germline, CDR1 is LGHNA, CDR2 YSLEER. The CDR3: CASSLQDRRNTEAFF. CDR3 sequence (DNA): TGCGCCAGCAGCTTACAGGACAGGCGGAACACTGAAGCTTTCTTT.

This clonotype was detected ten times or more. The chain recombines TRBV10-3 with TRBJ2-3, with D possibly called TRBD1 or TRBD2 (5 bases each). In germline, CDR1 is ENHRY, CDR2 SYGVKD. V was shortened by 8 bases and J by 4 bases, with 10 bases between the two germline ends. CDR3 size: 12 residues. The DNA for the CDR3 is TGTGCCATCGGCAGGGAGCCAGATACGCAGTATTTT. This translates into CAIGREPDTQYF.

The CDR3 DNA is TGTGCCAGCACATTAAATTCACCCCTCCACTTT. Translated: CASTLNSPLHF. The V call is TRBV12-3 or TRBV12-4, the J call TRBJ1-6; D is undetermined. The CDR3 has 11 amino acids. The V end lost 7 bases, the J end lost 7 bases, and 5 bases lay between the germline ends.

This clonotype came up a few times. This chain uses TRBV20-1 with TRBJ2-5; 9 bases are a match to TRBD2. From germline, CDR1 is DFQATT and CDR2 SNEGSKA (reference sequence). V lost 3 bases, J lost 4 bases, and 6 bases stayed unmatched. The CDR3 contains 14 residues. The CDR3 protein is CSASKREVSETQYF. CDR3 coding DNA: TGCAGTGCTAGTAAGCGGGAGGTCTCAGAGACCCAGTACTTC.

The sample holds a few counts of this clonotype. The J gene is TRBJ1-1, the V gene TRBV30; D remains ambiguous. The germline CDR1 and CDR2 sequences are GTSNPN and SVGIG (reference sequence). The V end lost 2 bases, the J end lost 0 bases, and 7 bases lay between the germline ends. CDR3 length equals 13 residues. This CDR3 reads CAWSRLVNTEAFF. The CDR3 coding sequence is TGTGCCTGGAGTCGACTCGTGAACACTGAAGCTTTCTTT.

In this sample, this clonotype turned up a few times. The chain has TRBV5-1 and TRBJ1-1, with D unresolved. V lost 4 bases to trimming and J lost 4 bases, with 14 bases between them. The germline gives CDR1 SGHRS, CDR2 YFSETQ. The CDR3 is 14 amino acids. CDR3 protein: CASSVLGISTEAFF. In DNA form, the CDR3 reads TGCGCCAGCAGCGTGTTGGGGATAAGCACTGAAGCTTTCTTT.

The chain couples TRBV12-3 or TRBV12-4 to TRBJ2-3, with 11 bases lining up with TRBD2. The J segment lost 1 base and the V segment lost 3 bases, leaving 9 bases of the junction unmatched. CDR3 size: 18 residues. The CDR3 region is CASSFKLAGGSGTDTQYF. CDR3 in DNA: TGTGCCAGCAGTTTCAAGTTAGCGGGGGGGTCGGGCACAGATACGCAGTATTTT.

The rearrangement links TRBV20-1 to TRBJ2-1; perhaps TRBD1 as D (5 bases). CDR3 length: 15 residues. Trimming took 0 bases from V and 0 from J, leaving 9 bases between them. The germline V gene encodes CDR1 DFQATT and CDR2 SNEGSKA (reference sequence). CDR3 coding DNA: TGCAGTGCTAGAGACAGGGTGGGCTCCTACAATGAGCAGTTCTTC. It yields the protein CSARDRVGSYNEQFF.

V gene TRBV7-2 combines with J gene TRBJ2-7; 10 bases are shared with TRBD1. J gave up 2 bases and V 8 bases, and 9 bases lay outside the gene matches. The CDR3 extends over 15 amino acids. CDR1 is SGHTA, CDR2 FQGNSA, per germline. CDR3 sequence (DNA): TGTGCCAGCCGACCCTATGGACAGGGGGCCTACGAGCAGTACTTC. Its protein is CASRPYGQGAYEQYF.

This clonotype was seen only a few times. The chain recombines TRBV28 with TRBJ1-3, with 8 bases lining up with TRBD1. Looked up from germline, CDR1 is MDHEN and CDR2 is SYDVKM. This CDR3 has 13 amino acids. V shed 3 bases and J 9 bases; nucleotides not matched to a gene: 4. The CDR3 region is CASSLTGEVTIYF. The CDR3 DNA reads TGTGCCAGCAGTTTGACAGGGGAAGTCACCATATATTTT.